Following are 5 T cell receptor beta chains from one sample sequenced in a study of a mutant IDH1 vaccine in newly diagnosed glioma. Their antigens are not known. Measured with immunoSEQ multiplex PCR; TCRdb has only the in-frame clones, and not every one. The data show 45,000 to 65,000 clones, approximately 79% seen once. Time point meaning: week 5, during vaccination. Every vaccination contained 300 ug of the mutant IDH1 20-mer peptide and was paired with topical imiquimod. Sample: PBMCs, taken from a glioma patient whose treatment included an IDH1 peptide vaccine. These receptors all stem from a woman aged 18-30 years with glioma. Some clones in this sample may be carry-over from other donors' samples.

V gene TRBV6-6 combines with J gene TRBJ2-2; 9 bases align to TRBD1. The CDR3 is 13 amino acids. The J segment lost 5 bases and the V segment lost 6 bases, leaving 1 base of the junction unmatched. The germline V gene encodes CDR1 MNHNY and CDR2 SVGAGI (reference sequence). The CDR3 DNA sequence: TGTGCCAGCAGGGACAGGGGTACCGGGGAGCTGTTTTTT. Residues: CASRDRGTGELFF.

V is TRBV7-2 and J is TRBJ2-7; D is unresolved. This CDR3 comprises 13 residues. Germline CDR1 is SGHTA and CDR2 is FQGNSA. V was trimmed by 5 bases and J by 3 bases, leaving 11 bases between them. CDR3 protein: CASSQIKGYEQYF. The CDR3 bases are TGTGCCAGCAGCCAAATAAAGGGCTACGAGCAGTACTTC.

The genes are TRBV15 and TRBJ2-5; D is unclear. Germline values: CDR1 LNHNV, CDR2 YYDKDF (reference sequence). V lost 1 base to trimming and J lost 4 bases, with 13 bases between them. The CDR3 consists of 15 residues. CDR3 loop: CATSRGEQQLETQYF. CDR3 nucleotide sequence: TGTGCCACCAGCAGAGGCGAACAGCAGTTAGAGACCCAGTACTTC. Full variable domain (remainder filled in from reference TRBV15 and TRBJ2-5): DAMVIQNPRYQVTQFGKPVTLSCSQTLNHNVMYWYQQKSSQAPKLLFHYYDKDFNNEADTPDNFQSRRPNTSFCFLDIRSPGLGDTAMYLCATSRGEQQLETQYFGPGTRLLVL.

The CDR3 spells CASSIYLETQYF. The CDR3 coding sequence is TGTGCCAGCAGCATCTATTTGGAGACCCAGTACTTC. The chain carries TRBV11-3 and TRBJ2-5; D remains ambiguous. This CDR3 is built from 12 residues. V lost 5 bases, J lost 5 bases, and 9 bases lay in between. Per the germline V gene, CDR1 is SGHNT and CDR2 is YENEEA.

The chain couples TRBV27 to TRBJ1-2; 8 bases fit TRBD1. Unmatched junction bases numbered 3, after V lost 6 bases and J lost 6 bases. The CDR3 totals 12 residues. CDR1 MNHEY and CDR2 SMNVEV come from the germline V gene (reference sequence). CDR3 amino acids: CASRSGGNGYTF. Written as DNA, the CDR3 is TGTGCCAGCAGGTCAGGGGGCAATGGCTACACCTTC.